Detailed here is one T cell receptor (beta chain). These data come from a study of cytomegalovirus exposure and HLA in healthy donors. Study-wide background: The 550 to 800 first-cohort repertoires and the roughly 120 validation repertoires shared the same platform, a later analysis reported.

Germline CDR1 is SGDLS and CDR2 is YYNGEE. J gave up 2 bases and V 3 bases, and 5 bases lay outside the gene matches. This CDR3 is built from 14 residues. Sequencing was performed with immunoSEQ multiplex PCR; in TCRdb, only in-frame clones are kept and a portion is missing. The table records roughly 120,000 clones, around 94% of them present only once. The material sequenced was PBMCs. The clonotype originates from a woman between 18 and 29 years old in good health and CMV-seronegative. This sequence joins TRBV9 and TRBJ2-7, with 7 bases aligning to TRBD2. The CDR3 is CASSARLATYEQYF. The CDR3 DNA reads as TGTGCCAGCAGCGCCCGACTAGCAACCTACGAGCAGTACTTC.